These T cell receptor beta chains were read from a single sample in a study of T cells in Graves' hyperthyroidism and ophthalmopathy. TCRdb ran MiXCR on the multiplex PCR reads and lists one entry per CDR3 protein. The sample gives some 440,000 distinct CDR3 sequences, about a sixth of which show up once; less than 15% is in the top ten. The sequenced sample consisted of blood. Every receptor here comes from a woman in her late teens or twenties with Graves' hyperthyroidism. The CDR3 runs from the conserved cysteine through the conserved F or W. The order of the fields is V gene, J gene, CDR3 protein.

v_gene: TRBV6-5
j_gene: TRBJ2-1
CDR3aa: CASSYSVGAVGEQFF

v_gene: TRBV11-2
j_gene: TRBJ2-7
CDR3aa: CASSLDQAPHSYEQYF

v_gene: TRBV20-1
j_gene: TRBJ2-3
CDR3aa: CSARYISTDTQYF

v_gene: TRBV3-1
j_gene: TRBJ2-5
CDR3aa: CASSQGSQGAETQYF

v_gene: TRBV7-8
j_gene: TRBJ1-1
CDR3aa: CASSSRTTNEAFF

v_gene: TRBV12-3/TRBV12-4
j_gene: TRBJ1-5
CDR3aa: CASGPARQYSNQPQHF

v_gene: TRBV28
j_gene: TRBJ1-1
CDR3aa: CASSLFVRLNTEAFF

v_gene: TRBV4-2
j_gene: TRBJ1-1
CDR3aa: CASARTSINTEAFF

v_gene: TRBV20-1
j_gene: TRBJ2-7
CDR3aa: CSARERFRYPETYEQYF

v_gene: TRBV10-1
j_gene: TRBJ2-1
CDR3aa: CASSEGGTRVGQFF

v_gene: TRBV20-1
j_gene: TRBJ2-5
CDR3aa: CSAPRTGWETQYF

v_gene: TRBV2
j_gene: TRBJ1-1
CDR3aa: CASSVVQAVNTEAFF

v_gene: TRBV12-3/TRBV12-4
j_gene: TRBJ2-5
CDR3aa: CASSLNLGETQYF

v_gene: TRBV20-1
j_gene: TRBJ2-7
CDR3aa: CSATAGARYAEQYF

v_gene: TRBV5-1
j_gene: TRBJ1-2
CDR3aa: CASSLGTGKGYTF

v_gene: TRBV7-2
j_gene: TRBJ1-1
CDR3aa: CASSRFDSMNTEAFF

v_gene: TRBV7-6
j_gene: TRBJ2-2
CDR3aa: CASKAWDQNTGELFF

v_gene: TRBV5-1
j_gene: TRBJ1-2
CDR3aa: CASSPGTRRDGYTF

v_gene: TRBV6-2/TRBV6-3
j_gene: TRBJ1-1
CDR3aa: CASRRTGTVKSEAFF

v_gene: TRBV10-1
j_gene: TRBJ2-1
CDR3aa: CASSPSGRSYNEQFF

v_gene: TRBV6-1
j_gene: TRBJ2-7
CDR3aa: CATSRGVSYEQYF

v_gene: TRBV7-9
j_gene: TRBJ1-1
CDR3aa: CASSSRSGTPAFF

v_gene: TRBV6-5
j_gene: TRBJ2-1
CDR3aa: CASSYSWVGNEQFF

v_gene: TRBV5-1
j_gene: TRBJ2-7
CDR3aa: CASSLAGGAIYEQYF

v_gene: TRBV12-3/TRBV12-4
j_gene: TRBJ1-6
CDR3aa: CASSLAAGTVSPLHF

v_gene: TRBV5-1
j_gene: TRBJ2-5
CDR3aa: CASSPGRPETQYF

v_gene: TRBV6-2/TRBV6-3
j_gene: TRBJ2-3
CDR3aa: CASSYGTGGTDTQYF

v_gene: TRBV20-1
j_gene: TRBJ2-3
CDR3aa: CSASVLGLEAEQYF

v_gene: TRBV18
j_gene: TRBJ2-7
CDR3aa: CASSAPGQTTYEQYF

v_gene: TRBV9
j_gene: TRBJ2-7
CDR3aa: CASSPTGAASYEQYF

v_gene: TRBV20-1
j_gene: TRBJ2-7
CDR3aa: CSASPTSGRSYEQYF

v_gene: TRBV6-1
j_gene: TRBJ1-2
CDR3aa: CATTGYGSSNYGYTF

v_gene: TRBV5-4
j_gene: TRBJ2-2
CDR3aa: CASSRGVAGELFF

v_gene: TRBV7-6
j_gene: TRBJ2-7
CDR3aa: CASSPRPRGNSYEQYF

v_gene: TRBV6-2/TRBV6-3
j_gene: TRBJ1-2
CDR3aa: CASSRYTGGYTF

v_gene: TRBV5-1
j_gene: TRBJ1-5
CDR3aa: CASSLGDSGNQPQHF

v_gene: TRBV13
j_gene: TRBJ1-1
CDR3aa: CASSLGGQGPNPEAFF

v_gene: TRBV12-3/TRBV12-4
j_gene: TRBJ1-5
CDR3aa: CASREGEGARNQPQHF

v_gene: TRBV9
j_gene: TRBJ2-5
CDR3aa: CASSARGLADKIQETQYF

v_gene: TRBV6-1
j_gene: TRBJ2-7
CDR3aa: CASSVARSYEQYF

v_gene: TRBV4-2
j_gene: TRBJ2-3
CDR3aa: CASSQEASRGGDTQYF

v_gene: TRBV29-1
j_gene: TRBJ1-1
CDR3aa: CSVGGGMAEAFF

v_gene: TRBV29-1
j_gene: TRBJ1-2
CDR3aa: CSVEGGYGYTF

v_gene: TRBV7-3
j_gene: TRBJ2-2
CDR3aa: CASAGLLTGELFF

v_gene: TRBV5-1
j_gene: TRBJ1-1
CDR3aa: CASSFHRTNTEAFF

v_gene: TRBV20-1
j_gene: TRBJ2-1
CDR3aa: CSAKRGNNEQFF

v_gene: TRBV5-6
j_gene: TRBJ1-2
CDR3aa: CASSLVGRVDYGYTF

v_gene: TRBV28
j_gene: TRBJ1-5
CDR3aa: CASSAPKEFSQHF

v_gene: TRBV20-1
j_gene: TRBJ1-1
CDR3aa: CSAPRGANTEAFF

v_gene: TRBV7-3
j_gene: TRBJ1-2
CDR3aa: CASSLGTAEVDTF

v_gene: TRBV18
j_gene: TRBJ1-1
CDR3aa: CASSPTPGQTEAFF

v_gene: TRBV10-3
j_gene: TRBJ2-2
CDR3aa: CAISESGAGGPTGELFF